These 20 T cell receptor beta chains came from one sample sequenced in a study of T-cell reconstitution after alpha-beta-depleted transplantation in children. A library of TCRbeta sequences, prepared with unique molecular identifiers, was generated. TCRdb used MiXCR to reprocess the PCR reads, holding one entry per CDR3 protein. The repertoire consists of 450,000 to 600,000 distinct CDR3 sequences, with around 18% occurring once and the leading ten covering approximately 3%. The material was PBMCs from the stem cell graft donor, obtained from the stem cell graft. Every receptor here comes from a human donor who donated a stem cell graft to a child with acute lymphoblastic leukemia.

V gene TRBV7-3 combines with J gene TRBJ2-5; TRBD2 agrees at 10 bases. With 5 bases clipped from V and 3 bases from J, the junction kept 3 bases outside the gene matches. This CDR3 has 14 residues. CDR1 and CDR2 (germline): SGHTA, FQGTGA. For the CDR3, the DNA is TGTGCCAGCAGCCGTAGCGGGAGGAAAGAGACCCAGTACTTC. Encoded protein: CASSRSGRKETQYF.

This chain links TRBV2 with TRBJ2-7; perhaps TRBD1 as D (5 bases). Germline lookup yields CDR1 SNHLY and CDR2 FYNNEI. The CDR3 runs to 11 residues. V was trimmed by 9 bases and J by 5 bases, leaving 11 bases between them. CDR3 DNA: TGTGCCAGAAGGACCAGGGACGAGCAGTACTTC. It translates to CARRTRDEQYF. The variable domain in full, completed from reference TRBV2 and TRBJ2-7, reads EPEVTQTPSHQVTQMGQEVILRCVPISNHLYFYWYRQILGQKVEFLVSFYNNEISEKSEIFDDQFSVERPDGSNFTLKIRSTKLEDSAMYFCARRTRDEQYFGPGTRLTVT.

The sample holds a few counts of this clonotype. The chain recombines TRBV6-1 with TRBJ1-4, with TRBD1 identical over 9 bases. CDR1 is MNHNS, CDR2 SASEGT, per germline. After removal of 7 bases from V and 8 bases from J, the junction contained 8 bases not matched to a gene. The CDR3 is 14 residues long. Here the CDR3 reads CASTLGDRVEKLFF. CDR3 sequence (DNA): TGTGCCAGCACCCTGGGGGACAGGGTCGAAAAACTGTTTTTT.

Only a few counts were recorded for this clonotype. This chain connects TRBV6-5 to TRBJ1-2; D call uncertain. The CDR3 sequence is 13 residues long. Germline CDR1 MNHEY, CDR2 SVGAGI. V dropped 3 bases and J dropped 8 bases, with 13 bases sitting between them. The CDR3 coding sequence is TGTGCCAGCAGTTATGTCCGCCGTGGCGGCTACACCTTC. Protein product: CASSYVRRGGYTF.

This clonotype appeared a few times. The rearrangement uses TRBV6-5 and TRBJ1-5; weak D call: TRBD1 (5 bases). The CDR3 runs 13 residues. Between the trimmed V and J ends, which lost 2 bases and 9 bases, there was a span of 11 bases. CDR1 is MNHEY and CDR2 is SVGAGI in the germline V gene. CDR3: CASSYGTGRPQHF. CDR3 coding DNA: TGTGCCAGCAGTTACGGGACCGGTCGGCCCCAGCATTTT.

The genes are TRBV18 and TRBJ2-7; no reliable D call. The V gene's germline CDR1 is KGHSH and CDR2 LQKENI. This CDR3 region has 13 residues. V shed 0 bases and J shed 4 bases, with 7 bases lying between them. The chain's CDR3 is CASSPPADYEQYF. CDR3 coding DNA: TGTGCCAGCTCACCACCGGCCGATTACGAGCAGTACTTC.

This clonotype has a handful of counts. The rearrangement joins TRBV6-1 to TRBJ1-5; D is unclear. The germline V and J ends were trimmed by 5 bases and 3 bases, with 8 bases remaining between them. The V gene's germline CDR1 is MNHNS and CDR2 SASEGT. The CDR3 sequence is 13 residues long. The DNA of the CDR3 is TGTGCCAGCAGTCCACAGCTCAATCAGCCCCAGCATTTT. Translation gives CASSPQLNQPQHF.

The rearrangement joins TRBV5-8 to TRBJ2-7, with D perhaps TRBD2 (5 bases). Trimming removed 2 bases at V and 4 bases at J, with 13 bases between. The germline gives CDR1 SGHTS, CDR2 YDEGEE. The CDR3 spans 14 residues. The CDR3 region has the DNA TGTGCCAGCAGCTTCCGGGAATCATTATACGAGCAGTACTTC. Residues: CASSFRESLYEQYF.

This clonotype showed up just a few times. The rearrangement joins TRBV6-5 to TRBJ1-1; TRBD1 is a possible D gene (5 bases). CDR1 and CDR2 (germline): MNHEY, SVGAGI. Trimming removed 4 bases from V and 1 base from J, with 16 bases in between. The CDR3 covers 16 residues. CDR3 in DNA: TGTGCCAGCAGTTTAAATTGGGACGGTCCGAACACTGAAGCTTTCTTT. It translates to CASSLNWDGPNTEAFF.

This chain joins TRBV12-3 or TRBV12-4 and TRBJ2-1; D is ambiguous. Trimming cost V 5 bases and J 8 bases, with 7 bases left between them. This CDR3 has 11 residues. CDR3 bases: TGTGCCAGCAGTATCTCCCATGAGCAGTTCTTC. Translated: CASSISHEQFF.

The chain recombines TRBV10-3 with TRBJ2-2; D remains ambiguous. The V and J ends lost 1 base and 7 bases respectively, with 7 bases between them. Germline V gives CDR1 ENHRY, CDR2 SYGVKD. CDR3 length: 13 residues. CDR3: CAISEWLGGELFF. CDR3 coding DNA: TGTGCCATCAGTGAGTGGCTCGGCGGGGAGCTGTTTTTT.

The table lists this clonotype with a count of one. The chain uses TRBV12-3 or TRBV12-4 and TRBJ1-5; D not certain. The CDR3 sequence is 11 residues long. The V gene lost 6 bases and the J gene lost 11 bases, with 11 bases spanning the gap. The DNA for the CDR3 is TGTGCCAGCAGCCTCACCCGGGCCCAGCATTTT. Its translation is CASSLTRAQHF.

V usage is TRBV19 and J usage is TRBJ1-2; no reliable D call. The V and J ends lost 0 bases and 7 bases respectively, with 15 bases between them. This CDR3 spans 15 amino acids. CDR1 is LNHDA, CDR2 SQIVND, per germline (reference sequence). CDR3 DNA: TGTGCCAGTAGTATAGACCACCCAGGTGCGGGTGGCTACACCTTC. The encoded protein is CASSIDHPGAGGYTF.

This clonotype was seen ten or more times. The rearrangement joins TRBV9 to TRBJ2-3; the D is unclear. This CDR3 is built from 12 residues. Germline assignment: CDR1 SGDLS and CDR2 YYNGEE. Deletions cut 0 bases from V and 3 bases from J, with 2 bases between. The CDR3 DNA reads TGTGCCAGCAGCGTAGTTACAGATACGCAGTATTTT. Amino acid sequence: CASSVVTDTQYF.

This clonotype has only a few counts. This chain uses TRBV20-1 with TRBJ2-3; 8 bases line up with TRBD1. Germline V gene data show CDR1 as DFQATT and CDR2 as SNEGSKA (reference sequence). The CDR3 consists of 15 residues. Trimming cost V 6 bases and J 3 bases; bases outside gene matches: 11. The CDR3 spells CSARTGWMGTDTQYF. The CDR3 DNA follows: TGCAGTGCGAGGACAGGGTGGATGGGTACAGATACGCAGTATTTT.

This clonotype was detected only a few times. The V call is TRBV3-1, the J call TRBJ2-3; D gene uncertain. Trimming stripped 0 bases from V and 6 bases from J, with 10 bases between. This CDR3 contains 14 residues. Germline CDR1 and CDR2: LGHDT and YNNKEL (reference sequence). CDR3 DNA sequence: TGTGCCAGCAGCCAAGATCGTCGCATGGATACGCAGTATTTT. This codes for CASSQDRRMDTQYF.

The table lists this clonotype with a few counts. The chain uses TRBV29-1 and TRBJ2-1; 7 bases match TRBD2. Germline assignment: CDR1 SQVTM and CDR2 ANQGSEA. Germline trimming cut 8 bases from V and 4 bases from J; bases unmatched to any gene: 17. The CDR3 contains 16 residues. This chain's CDR3 is CSPRLAGSIEYNEQFF. The CDR3 DNA is TGCAGCCCGCGACTAGCCGGATCGATCGAATACAATGAGCAGTTCTTC.

This clonotype was picked up a small number of times. The V and J genes are TRBV5-1 and TRBJ2-7; TRBD1 agrees at 7 bases. The germline gives CDR1 SGHRS, CDR2 YFSETQ. V shed 3 bases and J 4 bases; nucleotides not matched to a gene: 13. The CDR3 has 16 amino acids. CDR3 region: CASSYSGRQGGYEQYF. In nucleotides, the CDR3 is TGCGCCAGCAGCTACTCGGGCCGACAGGGTGGTTACGAGCAGTACTTC.

This clonotype appeared a few times. V usage is TRBV9 and J usage is TRBJ2-6; D possibly corresponds to TRBD2 (5 bases). The CDR3 spans 18 residues. The V end was cut by 3 bases, the J end by 1 base, with 17 bases between. The germline CDR1 and CDR2 sequences are SGDLS and YYNGEE. The CDR3 region has the DNA TGTGCCAGCAGCGCTGGACGGAGAGGGATATCTGGGGCCAACGTCCTGACTTTC. Protein product: CASSAGRRGISGANVLTF. The whole variable domain, filled in from reference TRBV9 and TRBJ2-6, reads DSGVTQTPKHLITATGQRVTLRCSPRSGDLSVYWYQQSLDQGLQFLIQYYNGEERAKGNILERFSAQQFPDLHSELNLSSLELGDSALYFCASSAGRRGISGANVLTFGAGSRLTVL.

V and J are TRBV12-3 or TRBV12-4 and TRBJ2-5; 8 nucleotides align to TRBD1. There are 13 residues in the CDR3. J lost 7 bases, V lost 5 bases, and 6 bases had no gene match. In DNA form, the CDR3 reads TGTGCCAGCAGTGGACAGGGAATAGGGACCCAGTACTTC. Amino acids: CASSGQGIGTQYF.